This is a list of T cell receptor beta chains from one sample in a study of response to subunit inactivated influenza vaccine. MiXCR, applied by TCRdb to the RT-PCR reads, yields one record per CDR3 protein. The table records about 540,000 distinct CDR3 sequences, 12% to 15% of them present only once. The sequenced sample was PBMCs from blood, obtained approximately 13 days after vaccination. The source of these receptors is a man aged 50-59 years who received an inactivated influenza vaccine. Each CDR3 is given with its conserved first and last residue. The D gene is left open where the match is weak. Part of the rows lack a size; the others show once, few, many or a class for expanded clones.

.	TRBV6-1	.	TRBJ2-3	TGTGCCAGCAGTGGACAGCGGGTTAGCACAGATACGCAGTATTTT	CASSGQRVSTDTQYF
many	TRBV20-1	.	TRBJ2-1	TGCAGTGCTAGACCCGTGGGCTCCCAGGCTTACAATGAGCAGTTCTTC	CSARPVGSQAYNEQFF
few	TRBV3-1	TRBD2	TRBJ2-3	TGTGCCAGCAGCCAAGAAGGACTAGCCCTCAAGTATTTT	CASSQEGLALKYF
few	TRBV20-1	TRBD2	TRBJ2-7	TGCAGTGCTAGATTGGCTAGCGGGGCCTACGAGCAGTACTTC	CSARLASGAYEQYF
.	TRBV7-9	.	TRBJ2-3	TGTGCCAACAATTCATGGAGCACAGATACGCAGTATTTT	CANNSWSTDTQYF
many	TRBV5-6	TRBD2	TRBJ2-1	TGTGCCAGCAGCTTAGCGGGACCGGGCTCCTACAATGAGCAGTTCTTC	CASSLAGPGSYNEQFF
.	TRBV11-2	TRBD2	TRBJ2-1	TGTGCCAGCAGCTTAGGTACAGCGGGGGGCCCTTACAATGAGCAGTTCTTC	CASSLGTAGGPYNEQFF
many	TRBV7-9	.	TRBJ2-3	TGTGCCAGCAGCTTGCCGGTCGGACCGACAGGCACAGATACGCAGTATTTT	CASSLPVGPTGTDTQYF
many	TRBV19	.	TRBJ1-2	TGTGCCAGTAGTATAACGGCTGAAGGGCCCTATGGCTACACCTTC	CASSITAEGPYGYTF
few	TRBV2	.	TRBJ2-1	TGTGCCAGCAGTGGAGCATGGGGGCAGTTCTTC	CASSGAWGQFF
.	TRBV11-2	TRBD2	TRBJ2-3	TGTGCCAGCAGCTTAATGGGACTAGCGTCTATAGATACGCAGTATTTT	CASSLMGLASIDTQYF
many	TRBV6-5	.	TRBJ2-7	TGTGCCAGCATGCGGGGCTACGAGCAGTACTTC	CASMRGYEQYF
few	TRBV18	.	TRBJ1-1	TGTGCCAGCACCGGACAGTTGAACACTGAAGCTTTCTTT	CASTGQLNTEAFF
.	TRBV30	TRBD1	TRBJ1-2	TGTGCCTGGAGTTCCGGGACAGTCGGCTTTAACTATGGCTACACCTTC	CAWSSGTVGFNYGYTF
few	TRBV12-3/TRBV12-4	.	TRBJ1-2	TGTGCCAGCAGCACACAGGGAGGCTATGGCTACACCTTC	CASSTQGGYGYTF
.	TRBV20-1	.	TRBJ2-7	TGCAGTGCTAGAGATGGGACATCGAGAGAGCAGTACTTC	CSARDGTSREQYF
.	TRBV28	TRBD1	TRBJ2-7	TGTGCCAGCAGTCTGACTCCGGGACAGGGAACCTACGAGCAGTACTTC	CASSLTPGQGTYEQYF
few	TRBV5-1	.	TRBJ2-2	TGCGCCAGCAGCTCCGACTCTTCTAGGGCCAGGACCGGGGAGCTGTTTTTT	CASSSDSSRARTGELFF
.	TRBV4-1	.	TRBJ2-1	TGCGCCAGCAGCCCCCACAGGGGACTCTCCTACAATGAGCAGTTCTTC	CASSPHRGLSYNEQFF
few	TRBV20-1	TRBD2	TRBJ2-3	TGCAGTGCTAGTAGCGGGGGGGAAGGCGATACGCAGTATTTT	CSASSGGEGDTQYF
.	TRBV10-3	.	TRBJ1-5	TGTGCCATCAGTGTATCAGATAGCAATCAGCCCCAGCATTTT	CAISVSDSNQPQHF
.	TRBV15	TRBD1	TRBJ2-1	TGTGCCACCAGCCTATCAGGGGGCGCCTACAATGAGCAGTTCTTC	CATSLSGGAYNEQFF
.	TRBV20-1	.	TRBJ2-6	TGCAGTGCTAGAGTTACAGGGACCGGGGCCAACGTCCTGACTTTC	CSARVTGTGANVLTF
.	TRBV11-2	TRBD1	TRBJ2-5	TGTGCCAGCAGCTTAGGGGACAGTTCCCAGTACTTC	CASSLGDSSQYF
.	TRBV7-8	TRBD2	TRBJ2-1	TGTGCCAGCACCTTAGGGACTAGCGGTTACAATGAGCAGTTCTTC	CASTLGTSGYNEQFF
many	TRBV28	TRBD1	TRBJ1-4	TGTGCCAGCAGTTTGACGATAGGGACAGGGAGTGAAAAACTGTTTTTT	CASSLTIGTGSEKLFF
.	TRBV11-2	TRBD1	TRBJ2-5	TGTGCCAGCAGCTCTCAGGGACAGGGAGTGTACCAAGAGACCCAGTACTTC	CASSSQGQGVYQETQYF